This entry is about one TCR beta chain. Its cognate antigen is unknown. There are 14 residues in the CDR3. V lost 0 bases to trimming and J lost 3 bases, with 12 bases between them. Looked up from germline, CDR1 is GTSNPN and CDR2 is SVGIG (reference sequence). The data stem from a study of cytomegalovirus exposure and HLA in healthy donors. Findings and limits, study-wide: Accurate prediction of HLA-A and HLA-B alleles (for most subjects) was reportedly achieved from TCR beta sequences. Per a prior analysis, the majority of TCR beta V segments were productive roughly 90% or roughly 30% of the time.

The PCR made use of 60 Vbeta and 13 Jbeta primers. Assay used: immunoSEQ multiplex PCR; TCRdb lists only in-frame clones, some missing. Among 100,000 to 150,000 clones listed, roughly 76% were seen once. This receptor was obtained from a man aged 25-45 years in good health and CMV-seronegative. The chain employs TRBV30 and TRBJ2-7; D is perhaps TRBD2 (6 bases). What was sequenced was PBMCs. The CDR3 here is CAWSVGGTYYEQYF. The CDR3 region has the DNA TGTGCCTGGAGTGTCGGGGGAACTTACTACGAGCAGTACTTC.